This TCR beta chain derives from a study of blood T cell repertoires in COVID-19 (dated by TCRdb to the early 2020s). Turning to the overall study: Samples from collaborators originated in the United States, Italy and Spain and spanned both the acute and convalescent phases of COVID-19. The material from the prospective study consisted of cDNA or gDNA derived from T cells, B-cell-depleted T cells, or PBMCs. Deeply sampled blood TCRbeta repertoires from subjects exposed to, actively infected with, or recovered from COVID-19 were included in the dataset. The repertoires were released in a freely available public database intended as a resource for research on the immune response to SARS-CoV-2. The samples were drawn from the first 160 participants of the ongoing ImmuneRACE study and from roughly 1,300 subjects provided by 6 global collaborators. Nearly every sample came with metadata listing a de-identified subject ID, COVID-19 status, age in years and sex. Where HLA class I and class II types were available, the types were taken from metadata supplied by the sample provider, not from assay-based typing.

Via the germline V gene, CDR1 is SGHTA and CDR2 FQGNSA. V loses 1 base, J loses 8 bases, and the germline ends lie 15 bases apart. The CDR3 sequence holds 15 residues, the cysteine and phenylalanine included. The only DNA kept is the CDR3, 45 bases in frame from the first base. In the prospective study, participants were about 18 to 100 years old, resided in approximately 22 geographic areas of the United States, and were enrolled through a virtual design. In the prospective study, participants were assigned to cohorts based on the clinical history participants reported in a screening survey and a study questionnaire. Mobile phlebotomists in the prospective study collected whole blood, serum and a nasopharyngeal or oropharyngeal swab from every participant. Prospective study participants could optionally give additional blood draws and questionnaires over a roughly 2-month period. Before DNA extraction, prospective study blood samples were shipped either frozen or at room temperature.

About this clone: Its antigen target is currently unknown. No base-level quality is on record; no much larger clone is a single base apart.

Overall study results and their limits: The quantity of clinical and demographic metadata differed by source and by participant and was supplied without curation.

TCRbeta CDR3 regions were amplified from genomic DNA by means of the immunoSEQ Assay, a bias-controlled multiplex PCR. In the source study's methods: Nucleated cell counts per sample were estimated from amplification of reference gene primers within the assay. To quantify the absolute abundance of each unique TCRbeta CDR3 rearrangement, sequence reads were collapsed and filtered. For each sample, productive Simpson clonality was calculated as the square root of Simpson's diversity index across productive rearrangements. TCRdb mirrors the immuneACCESS table, restricted to in-frame sequences. Some clones are absent from its copies; in checked studies, under half trace to an unresolved V gene, and the reason for the others is unknown. The V and J calls and the clone size are those of that table, but D and trimming were determined from the DNA. The sample records 150,000 to 200,000 clones, 76% of which are singletons. Around a sixth of the sample comes from the top ten.

The sequenced sample consisted of PBMCs or T cells enriched from blood (not recorded which). The source of this sequence is a woman in her fifties or sixties with acute COVID-19. The V gene is TRBV7-2 and the J gene is TRBJ2-1; a weak D assignment points to TRBD2 (7 bases agree). The nucleotide sequence reads TGTGCCAGCAGCTTAGGGGGGGGCCTACCCTATGAGCAGTTCTTC. This translates into CASSLGGGLPYEQFF.